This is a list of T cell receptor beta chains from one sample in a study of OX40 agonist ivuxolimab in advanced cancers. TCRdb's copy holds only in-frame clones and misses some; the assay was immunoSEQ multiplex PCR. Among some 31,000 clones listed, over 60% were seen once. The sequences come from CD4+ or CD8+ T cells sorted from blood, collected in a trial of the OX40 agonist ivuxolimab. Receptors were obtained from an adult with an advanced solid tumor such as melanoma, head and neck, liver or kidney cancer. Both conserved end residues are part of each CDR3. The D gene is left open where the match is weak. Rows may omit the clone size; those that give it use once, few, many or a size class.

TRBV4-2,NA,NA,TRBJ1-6,TGTGCCAGCAGCCAAGGAGGGGGAATGAATTCACCCCTCCACTTT,CASSQGGGMNSPLHF
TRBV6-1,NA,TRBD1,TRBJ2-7,TGTGCCAGCAGGGCGACAGGGTCGGGCTACTACGAGCAGTACTTC,CASRATGSGYYEQYF
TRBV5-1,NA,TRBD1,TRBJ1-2,TGCGCCAGCAGCTTGGGGGGAACAGGGGACTATGGCTACACCTTC,CASSLGGTGDYGYTF
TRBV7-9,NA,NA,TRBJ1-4,TGTGCCAGCAGCCCGAGAGGTCGTGGGGAAAAACTGTTTTTT,CASSPRGRGEKLFF
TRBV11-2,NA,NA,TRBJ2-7,TGTGCCAGCAGTCCCAGGTACGAGCAGTACTTC,CASSPRYEQYF
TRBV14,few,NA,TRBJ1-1,TGTGCCAGCAGCCGGGAGGAGAACACTGAAGCTTTCTTT,CASSREENTEAFF
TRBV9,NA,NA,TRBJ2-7,TGTGCCAGCAGCGTAGGAGGGGGGGGCGAGCAGTACTTC,CASSVGGGGEQYF
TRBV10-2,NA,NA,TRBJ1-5,TGCGCCAGCAGTCAGGGACAATACAATCAGCCCCAGCATTTT,CASSQGQYNQPQHF
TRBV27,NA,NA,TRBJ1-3,TGTGCCAGCAGTCCAGGAACTTATGGAAACACCATATATTTT,CASSPGTYGNTIYF
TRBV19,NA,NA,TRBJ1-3,TGTGCCAGTAGCCCGTACGGTGCCCTATCGATCTCTGGAAACACCATATATTTT,CASSPYGALSISGNTIYF
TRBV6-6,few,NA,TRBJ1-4,TGTGCCAGCATTAGTCACGAGGGCGAAAAACTGTTTTTT,CASISHEGEKLFF
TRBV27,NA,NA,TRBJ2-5,TGTGCCAGCAGTTTAGTGGCAGGGCAGACAGAGACCCAGTACTTC,CASSLVAGQTETQYF
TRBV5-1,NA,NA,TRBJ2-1,TGCGCCAGCAGCTTGGGCGGGACCGGCTCCTACAATGAGCAGTTCTTC,CASSLGGTGSYNEQFF
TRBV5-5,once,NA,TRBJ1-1,TGTGCCAGCAGCTTGGGAATGGGCGTACGAGGTTTCTTT,CASSLGMGVRGFF
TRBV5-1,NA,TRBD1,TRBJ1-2,TGCGCCAGCAGCTTGGGACAGGGTTTGGGAGGCTACACCTTC,CASSLGQGLGGYTF
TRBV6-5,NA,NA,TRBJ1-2,TGTGCCATCCGAGGGGCAGGGACTAACTATGGCTACACCTTC,CAIRGAGTNYGYTF
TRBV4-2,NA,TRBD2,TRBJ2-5,TGTGCCAGCAGCCAAGAACCCCGAGGAGGGGCGGGGGGCGGAGAGACCCAGTACTTC,CASSQEPRGGAGGGETQYF
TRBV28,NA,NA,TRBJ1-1,TGTGCCAGCACCACGGCCGCGAACACTGAAGCTTTCTTT,CASTTAANTEAFF
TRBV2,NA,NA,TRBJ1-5,TGTGCCAGCAGCCACAGGGATAGCAATCAGCCCCAGCATTTT,CASSHRDSNQPQHF
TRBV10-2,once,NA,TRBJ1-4,TGCGCCAGCAGCATTCGAGGTTTGGGGGAAAAACTGTTTTTT,CASSIRGLGEKLFF
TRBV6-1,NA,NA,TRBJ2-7,TGTGCCAGCAGACGCGCCGGGGAGCAGTACTTC,CASRRAGEQYF
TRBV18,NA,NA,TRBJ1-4,TGTGCCAGCTCACCGCAGGGGAGGGATGAAAAACTGTTTTTT,CASSPQGRDEKLFF
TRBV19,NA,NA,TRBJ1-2,TGTGCCAGTACTAGGGGACGGACCTATGGCTACACCTTC,CASTRGRTYGYTF
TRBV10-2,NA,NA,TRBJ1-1,TGCGCCAGCAGTTCTAAGGGGACCATGAACACTGAAGCTTTCTTT,CASSSKGTMNTEAFF
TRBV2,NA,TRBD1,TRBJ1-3,TGTGCCAGCAGTCAGGGGGCGGGAAACACCATATATTTT,CASSQGAGNTIYF
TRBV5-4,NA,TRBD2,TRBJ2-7,TGTGCCAGCAGAATATCTCGGGGGGGGAGCTCCTACGAGCAGTACTTC,CASRISRGGSSYEQYF
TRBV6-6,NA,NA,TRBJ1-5,TGTGCCAGCAGTTACTCTGTTTCCGCGGCCCAGCATTTT,CASSYSVSAAQHF
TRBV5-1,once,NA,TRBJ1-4,TGCGCCAGCAGCAGGTCGGACCAGGAAAAACTGTTTTTT,CASSRSDQEKLFF
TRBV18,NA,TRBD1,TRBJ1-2,TGTGCCAGCTCACCTCCGGGACAGGTTTTTGGCTACACCTTC,CASSPPGQVFGYTF
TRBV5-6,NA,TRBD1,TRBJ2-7,TGTGCCAGCAGCCGGACAGGGGGCTTATACGAGCAGTACTTC,CASSRTGGLYEQYF
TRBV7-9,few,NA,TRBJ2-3,TGTGCCAGCAGCTTACCCTCCCTAACGCAGTATTTT,CASSLPSLTQYF
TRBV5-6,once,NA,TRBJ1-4,TGTGCCAGCAGCATGCCCCCTGAGGAAAAACTGTTTTTT,CASSMPPEEKLFF
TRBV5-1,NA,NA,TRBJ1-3,TGCGCCAGCAGACCCATGGACAGTGGAAACACCATATATTTT,CASRPMDSGNTIYF
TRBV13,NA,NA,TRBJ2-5,TGTGCCAGCAGCTCAAGGACAGTCGGAGAGACCCAGTACTTC,CASSSRTVGETQYF
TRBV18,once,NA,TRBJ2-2,TGTGCCAGCTCACCAGACAGGAACACCGGGGAGCTGTTTTTT,CASSPDRNTGELFF
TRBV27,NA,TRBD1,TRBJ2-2,TGTGCCAGCAGCGGGACAGGGGCGAGGGACCGGGAGCTGTTTTTT,CASSGTGARDRELFF
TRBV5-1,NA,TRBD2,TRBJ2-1,TGCGCCAGTTTAGCGGGGGGGCCGGGAAATGAGCAGTTCTTC,CASLAGGPGNEQFF
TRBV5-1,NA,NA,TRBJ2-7,TGCGCCAGCAGCCGGATGGGCAGTTCCTACGAGCAGTACTTC,CASSRMGSSYEQYF
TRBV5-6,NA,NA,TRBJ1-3,TGTGCCAGCAGCAGGTCTGGAAACACCATATATTTT,CASSRSGNTIYF
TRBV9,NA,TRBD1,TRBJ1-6,TGTGCCAGCAGCGTAGAGGGACAGGGCCTTTCACCCCTCCACTTT,CASSVEGQGLSPLHF
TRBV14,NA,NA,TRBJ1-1,TGTGCCAGCAGCTTAACCGAAACCGGGCGAGCTTTCTTT,CASSLTETGRAFF
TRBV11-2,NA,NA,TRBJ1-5,TGTGCCAGCAGCTTAGATCACAGAGAGCCCCAGCATTTT,CASSLDHREPQHF
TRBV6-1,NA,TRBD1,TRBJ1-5,TGTGCCAGCAGACAGGGGGCTCATCAGCCCCAGCATTTT,CASRQGAHQPQHF